This T cell receptor (beta chain) came from a study of CD8+ T cells in alopecia areata. Study in general: By percentage of affected scalp area, the severity of treated patients was scored. General study results and limits: With just one nonresponder, it is still uncertain whether baseline CD8+ expansion relates to response.

The treatment is: oral pan-JAK inhibitor, 5-10 mg twice daily. The CDR3 consists of 15 residues. Germline CDR1 MNHEY, CDR2 SMNVEV (reference sequence). V lost 7 bases, J lost 8 bases, and 11 bases stayed unmatched. This clone was detected a few times. What it binds is not known. Extracted RNA was reverse transcribed, and the resulting cDNA served as sequencing template. Only in-frame clones appear in the TCRdb table, and some are missing; sequencing was by immunoSEQ multiplex PCR. Of 200,000 to 250,000 clones in the sample, 30% to 40% are singletons; the top ten hold more than 0.4%. This material consisted of CD4+ T cells sorted from blood, taken around week 30, from a patient treated with tofacitinib. This receptor was identified in a human donor with alopecia areata. The V and J genes are TRBV27 and TRBJ2-1; 10 bases align to TRBD2. The CDR3 DNA reads TGTGCCAGCACCCCCTTGCCTAGCGGGAGAGATGAGCAGTTCTTC. Protein sequence: CASTPLPSGRDEQFF.